These 32 T cell receptor beta chains originate from one sample sequenced in a study of blood T cell repertoires in COVID-19. Some clones are missing from TCRdb's copy, which holds only in-frame ones; the method was immunoSEQ multiplex PCR. The sample consists of about 270,000 clones, around 89% of them appearing once. Sequences were obtained from PBMCs or T cells enriched from blood (not recorded which). Receptor source: a woman aged 50 to 65 who had recovered from COVID-19.

The chain couples TRBV2 to TRBJ1-3; D unresolved. This CDR3 has 15 amino acids. Trimming pared 6 bases from V and 0 bases from J, leaving 12 bases between. Per germline, CDR1 SNHLY and CDR2 FYNNEI. The CDR3 reads CASSGAGASGNTIYF. The CDR3 nucleotides are TGTGCCAGCAGCGGAGCTGGAGCCTCTGGAAACACCATATATTTT.

The chain employs TRBV7-3 and TRBJ2-2; D gene unclear. Germline V gene lookup returns CDR1 SGHTA and CDR2 FQGTGA. V was pared by 0 bases and J by 5 bases, with 7 bases between. The CDR3 loop spans 14 amino acids. This CDR3 is CASSLTGRTGELFF. CDR3 sequence (DNA): TGTGCCAGCAGCTTAACGGGCCGAACCGGGGAGCTGTTTTTT.

CDR3 bases: TGTGCCAGCAGTGAAATGGACAGGGTCACTGAAGCTTTCTTT. Protein sequence: CASSEMDRVTEAFF. This chain uses TRBV28 with TRBJ1-1, with 8 bases matching TRBD1. CDR1 is MDHEN and CDR2 is SYDVKM in the germline V gene. Germline trimming cut 5 bases from V and 4 bases from J; bases unmatched to any gene: 6. This CDR3 contains 14 residues.

V is TRBV4-3 and J is TRBJ2-2; 9 bases line up with TRBD2. Per the germline V gene, CDR1 is LGHNA and CDR2 is YSLEER. This CDR3 region has 16 residues. V was clipped by 1 base and J by 1 base; unmatched bases: 1. This CDR3 is CASSQGGRVNTGELFF. The CDR3 coding sequence is TGCGCCAGCAGCCAAGGCGGGAGGGTGAACACCGGGGAGCTGTTTTTT.

The chain employs TRBV6-2 or TRBV6-3 and TRBJ1-5, with D maybe TRBD1 (6 bases). V lost 0 bases to trimming and J lost 2 bases, with 14 bases between them. Per germline, CDR1 MNHEY and CDR2 SVGEGT. This CDR3 has 17 residues. CDR3 in amino acids: CASSYSKDSLGNQPQHF. As DNA, the CDR3 is TGTGCCAGCAGTTACTCGAAGGACAGCCTGGGCAATCAGCCCCAGCATTTT.

V is TRBV24-1 and J is TRBJ2-3; perhaps TRBD1 as D (5 bases). CDR3 size: 14 residues. From germline, CDR1 is KGHDR and CDR2 SFDVKD. V was clipped by 2 bases and J by 4 bases, with 9 bases between them. The CDR3 sequence is CATSDSRRADTQYF. The CDR3 DNA reads TGTGCCACCAGTGATTCACGCAGGGCAGATACGCAGTATTTT.

The chain carries TRBV20-1 and TRBJ2-7, with 8 bases matching TRBD1. V lost 6 bases and J lost 10; bases outside the gene matches: 5. The CDR3 is made up of 10 amino acids. Germline CDR1 DFQATT, CDR2 SNEGSKA (reference sequence). DNA of the CDR3: TGCAGTGCGCAGGGGGCGCTTCAGTACTTC. Its protein is CSAQGALQYF.

The rearrangement uses TRBV5-1 and TRBJ2-5, with 8 bases fitting TRBD2. This CDR3 has 14 residues. Per the germline V gene, CDR1 is SGHRS and CDR2 is YFSETQ. V was pared by 4 bases and J by 4 bases, with 6 bases of the junction left unmatched. The CDR3 protein is CASSKAGVGETQYF. The CDR3 DNA sequence: TGCGCCAGCAGCAAAGCGGGAGTTGGAGAGACCCAGTACTTC.

The rearrangement links TRBV7-8 to TRBJ2-5; 7 bases are a match to TRBD1. CDR3 length: 19 amino acids. Germline V gene sequence: CDR1 SGHVS, CDR2 FQNEAQ. V dropped 5 bases and J dropped 1; count of bases not matched to a gene: 19. CDR3 residues: CASSTPSGTVPTIQETQYF. In DNA, the CDR3 is TGTGCCAGCAGCACACCTTCCGGGACAGTTCCTACCATCCAAGAGACCCAGTACTTC. Looking up the rest from reference TRBV7-8 and TRBJ2-5 gives the full variable domain: GAGVSQSPRYKVAKRGQDVALRCDPISGHVSLFWYQQALGQGPEFLTYFQNEAQLDKSGLPSDRFFAERPEGSVSTLKIQRTQQEDSAVYLCASSTPSGTVPTIQETQYFGPGTRLLVL.

For the CDR3, the DNA is TGTGCCAGCAGCCCCAGGGGGTCGGATACGCAGTATTTT. Translation gives CASSPRGSDTQYF. V gene TRBV4-2 combines with J gene TRBJ2-3; the match to TRBD1 covers 7 bases. This CDR3 has 13 residues. Germline values: CDR1 LGHNA, CDR2 YNFKEQ. V dropped 4 bases and J dropped 6; count of bases not matched to a gene: 4.

For the CDR3, the DNA is TGTGCCAGTACCCCTGGCTCGGTAGCGGGGCCGTGGAATGAGCAGTTCTTC. Translated: CASTPGSVAGPWNEQFF. V and J are TRBV19 and TRBJ2-1; 8 nucleotides line up with TRBD2. Germline V gene sequence: CDR1 LNHDA, CDR2 SQIVND (reference sequence). CDR3 size: 17 residues. V trimming: 7 bases; J trimming: 7 bases; junction bases outside the gene matches: 18.

Only one count was recorded for this clone. This chain uses TRBV7-2 with TRBJ2-7; 7 bases fit TRBD2. V lost 0 bases and J lost 2; bases outside the gene matches: 1. Germline V CDR1 and CDR2: SGHTA, FQGNSA. The CDR3 has 14 amino acids. This CDR3 is CASSLASGPYEQYF. DNA for the CDR3: TGTGCCAGCAGCTTAGCTAGCGGGCCCTACGAGCAGTACTTC.

The table lists this clone with a count of one. This chain connects TRBV6-2 or TRBV6-3 to TRBJ2-1, with TRBD2 matching over 10 bases. Germline assignment: CDR1 MNHEY and CDR2 SVGEGT. V lost 0 bases to trimming and J lost 0 bases; unmatched junction nucleotides: 11. The CDR3 is made up of 20 amino acids. The CDR3 sequence is CASSYSKRFLAGDSYNEQFF. The CDR3 DNA reads TGTGCCAGCAGTTACTCGAAAAGGTTCCTAGCGGGAGACTCCTACAATGAGCAGTTCTTC.

The rearrangement joins TRBV7-8 to TRBJ2-3; TRBD2 matches 8 bases. Germline V gives CDR1 SGHVS, CDR2 FQNEAQ. Losses at the gene ends were 5 bases for V and 4 bases for J; bases not matched to a gene: 8. The CDR3 covers 15 residues. DNA of the CDR3: TGTGCCAGCAGCCCTCTAGCGGGCCCTCCAGATACGCAGTATTTT. Protein product: CASSPLAGPPDTQYF.

J is TRBJ1-5 and V is TRBV30; 9 bases match TRBD1. Germline loops: CDR1 GTSNPN, CDR2 SVGIG (reference sequence). The junction had 18 bases not matched to a gene; V was cut back by 3 bases and J by 6 bases. The CDR3 extends over 18 amino acids. The CDR3, as DNA: TGTGCCTGGAGCGGACAGGGGAGCCTAGCTCCCGATCGTCAGCCCCAGCATTTT. It yields the protein CAWSGQGSLAPDRQPQHF.

The gene calls are TRBV28 and TRBJ2-7; TRBD2 is a possible D gene (5 bases). V lost 3 bases to trimming and J lost 7 bases, with 10 bases between them. The CDR3 is made up of 12 amino acids. Germline assignment: CDR1 MDHEN and CDR2 SYDVKM. This CDR3 reads CASSLATGEQYF. The DNA for the CDR3 is TGTGCCAGCAGTTTGGCCACGGGGGAGCAGTACTTC. The whole variable domain, filled in from reference TRBV28 and TRBJ2-7, reads DVKVTQSSRYLVKRTGEKVFLECVQDMDHENMFWYRQDPGLGLRLIYFSYDVKMKEKGDIPEGYSVSREKKERFSLILESASTNQTSMYLCASSLATGEQYFGPGTRLTVT.

This clone was observed once. This chain uses TRBV5-4 with TRBJ1-4, with 9 bases identical to TRBD1. This CDR3 is built from 15 residues. The V segment lost 5 bases and the J segment 3 bases; nucleotides outside the gene matches: 5. Germline CDR1 and CDR2: SGHNT and YYREEE (reference sequence). The chain's CDR3 is CASRSTGGSNEKLFF. The CDR3 region has the DNA TGTGCCAGCAGATCTACAGGGGGCTCTAATGAAAAACTGTTTTTT.

The chain has TRBV21-1 and TRBJ2-2; TRBD1 was called by the table and not checked on the DNA. TRBV21-1 is given as a pseudogene. The CDR3 is 14 amino acids. CDR3 sequence (DNA): TGTGCCAGCATACGACAGGGACCCACCGGGGAGCTGTTTTTT. It specifies CASIRQGPTGELFF.

The rearrangement links TRBV15 to TRBJ1-1, with TRBD1 matching 8 bases. The germline CDR1 and CDR2 sequences are LNHNV and YYDKDF (reference sequence). The length of the CDR3 is 15 residues. V lost 5 bases, J lost 4 bases, and 9 bases stayed unmatched. The CDR3 sequence: CATSVPTGVGTEAFF. As DNA, the CDR3 is TGTGCCACCAGCGTACCGACAGGGGTGGGCACTGAAGCTTTCTTT.

The chain has TRBV28 and TRBJ1-6; possibly TRBD1 for D (5 bases). The ends were cut back, 5 bases at V and 3 bases at J, with 14 bases in the middle. Germline assignment: CDR1 MDHEN and CDR2 SYDVKM. The CDR3 covers 16 residues. In DNA, the CDR3 is TGTGCCAGCAGTACTCCCCTGGGGGGCTATAATTCACCCCTCCACTTT. Residues: CASSTPLGGYNSPLHF.

The rearrangement joins TRBV7-2 to TRBJ2-7, with D perhaps TRBD2 (5 bases). The CDR3 consists of 13 residues. Germline-derived CDR1 and CDR2 are SGHTA and FQGNSA. Trimming took 5 bases from V and 4 from J, leaving 12 bases between them. The CDR3 bases are TGTGCCAGCAGCCCCGGGAACCCTTACGAGCAGTACTTC. Its protein is CASSPGNPYEQYF.

The genes are TRBV3-1 (or the pseudogene TRBV3-2) and TRBJ1-1; the match to TRBD1 covers 9 bases. CDR3 length equals 14 residues. Germline CDR1 and CDR2: LGHDT and YNNKEL (reference sequence). Trimming took 7 bases from V and 0 from J; bases not matched to a gene: 3. Here the CDR3 DNA reads TGTGCCAGCAAAAGGGACAGGGTGAACACTGAAGCTTTCTTT. This gives the protein CASKRDRVNTEAFF.

The chain employs TRBV29-1 and TRBJ1-1; D might be TRBD1 (5 bases). The CDR3 is 13 amino acids. CDR1 is SQVTM and CDR2 is ANQGSEA in the germline V gene. V shed 1 base and J shed 5 bases, with 11 bases lying between them. The CDR3 DNA sequence: TGCAGCGTTGAAGGGGGAGGGGTGACTGAAGCTTTCTTT. Translating it yields CSVEGGGVTEAFF.

The V call is TRBV5-1, the J call TRBJ1-4; tentative D call: TRBD1 (6 bases). V lost 2 bases, J lost 4 bases, and 12 bases lay in between. This CDR3 is built from 15 residues. The germline gives CDR1 SGHRS, CDR2 YFSETQ. CDR3 nucleotide sequence: TGCGCCAGCAGCTTAACAGGGCCGTTTAATGAAAAACTGTTTTTT. The encoded protein is CASSLTGPFNEKLFF.

The chain recombines TRBV5-6 with TRBJ2-1, with a weak D call TRBD1 (5 bases). V was trimmed by 6 bases and J by 8 bases, leaving 24 bases between them. CDR3 length equals 16 residues. In germline, CDR1 is SGHDT, CDR2 YYEEEE. CDR3: CASTVAGWGRGYEQFF. The CDR3 DNA reads TGTGCCAGCACCGTGGCCGGGTGGGGCCGCGGCTATGAGCAGTTCTTC.

The J gene is TRBJ2-1, the V gene TRBV28; TRBD2 agrees at 9 bases. Germline V CDR1 and CDR2: MDHEN, SYDVKM. The CDR3 extends over 18 amino acids. With 5 bases clipped from V and 3 bases from J, the junction kept 14 bases outside the gene matches. CDR3 DNA sequence: TGTGCCAGCAGTCTTTATTCGACTAGCGGTAGGAGCTACAATGAGCAGTTCTTC. Translating gives CASSLYSTSGRSYNEQFF. Drawing the rest from reference TRBV28 and TRBJ2-1, the complete variable domain is DVKVTQSSRYLVKRTGEKVFLECVQDMDHENMFWYRQDPGLGLRLIYFSYDVKMKEKGDIPEGYSVSREKKERFSLILESASTNQTSMYLCASSLYSTSGRSYNEQFFGPGTRLTVL.

This chain links TRBV19 with TRBJ1-1; 9 bases are a match to TRBD1. Per germline, CDR1 LNHDA and CDR2 SQIVND (reference sequence). With V trimmed by 5 bases and J by 3 bases, 10 bases remained unmatched. This CDR3 has 16 amino acids. This CDR3 is CASSAPGQGIYTEAFF. As DNA, the CDR3 is TGTGCCAGTAGTGCCCCGGGACAGGGTATTTACACTGAAGCTTTCTTT.

The rearrangement uses TRBV7-2 and TRBJ1-6; TRBD1 might be the D (6 bases). The CDR3 sequence is 13 residues long. Trimming removed 6 bases from V and 10 bases from J, with 13 bases in between. CDR1 and CDR2 (germline): SGHTA, FQGNSA. CDR3 loop: CASSDAGESPLHF. CDR3 sequence (DNA): TGTGCCAGCAGTGACGCAGGGGAGTCACCCCTCCACTTT.

The rearrangement uses TRBV5-1 and TRBJ2-7; 8 bases fit TRBD1. V was pared by 0 bases and J by 5 bases, with 4 bases of the junction left unmatched. The germline gives CDR1 SGHRS, CDR2 YFSETQ. This CDR3 has 14 residues. The DNA of the CDR3 is TGCGCCAGCAGCTTGGGACAGGGGCTGGACGAGCAGTACTTC. This encodes CASSLGQGLDEQYF.

The chain has TRBV18 and TRBJ1-1; TRBD1 matches 7 bases. V gave up 3 bases and J gave up 1 base; unmatched junction bases: 5. Germline V CDR1 and CDR2: KGHSH, LQKENI. The CDR3 spans 15 residues. The CDR3 spells CASSPLTGANTEAFF. CDR3 in DNA: TGTGCCAGCTCACCCTTAACAGGGGCGAACACTGAAGCTTTCTTT.

This chain joins TRBV21-1 and TRBJ2-2; no check of the table's D call, TRBD2, against the DNA was made. TRBV21-1 is listed as a pseudogene. The CDR3 covers 17 residues. The CDR3 spells CASSKSETGEATGELFF. In nucleotides, the CDR3 is TGTGCCAGCAGCAAATCCGAAACGGGAGAAGCCACCGGGGAGCTGTTTTTT.

This clone was observed a single time. The chain links TRBV6-5 to TRBJ2-7; 7 bases line up with TRBD1. The CDR3 is 14 amino acids. The V and J ends lost 4 bases and 3 bases, in that order; junction bases with no gene match: 6. Germline loops: CDR1 MNHEY, CDR2 SVGAGI. CDR3 loop: CASSLGQSLYEQYF. The CDR3 bases are TGTGCCAGCAGTTTGGGACAGTCCCTCTACGAGCAGTACTTC.